This T cell receptor (beta chain) was captured by sequencing in a study of cytomegalovirus exposure and HLA in healthy donors. Study-wide findings and caveats: Some V segments, TRBV6-2 and TRBV6-3 among them, were indistinguishable and were therefore excluded.

A multiplex PCR was run with 60 Vbeta primers and 13 Jbeta primers. Clones were read by immunoSEQ multiplex PCR, and TCRdb kept only the in-frame ones, dropping some. The sample lists around 200,000 clones, around four fifths occurring once. Points on this clone: Its target is unknown.

The CDR3 covers 13 residues. Germline CDR1 and CDR2: SNHLY and FYNNEI. Unmatched junction bases numbered 8, after V lost 7 bases and J lost 8 bases. In nominal health when sampled, donors likely had unrecorded immune exposures nonetheless. The sequence derives from a woman aged 40 to 55 in good health and CMV-seronegative. V is TRBV2 and J is TRBJ2-1, with 7 bases lining up with TRBD1. Material: PBMCs. The CDR3 region has the DNA TGTGCCAGCATTATAGGGGGCACGGATGAGCAGTTCTTC. This translates into CASIIGGTDEQFF.